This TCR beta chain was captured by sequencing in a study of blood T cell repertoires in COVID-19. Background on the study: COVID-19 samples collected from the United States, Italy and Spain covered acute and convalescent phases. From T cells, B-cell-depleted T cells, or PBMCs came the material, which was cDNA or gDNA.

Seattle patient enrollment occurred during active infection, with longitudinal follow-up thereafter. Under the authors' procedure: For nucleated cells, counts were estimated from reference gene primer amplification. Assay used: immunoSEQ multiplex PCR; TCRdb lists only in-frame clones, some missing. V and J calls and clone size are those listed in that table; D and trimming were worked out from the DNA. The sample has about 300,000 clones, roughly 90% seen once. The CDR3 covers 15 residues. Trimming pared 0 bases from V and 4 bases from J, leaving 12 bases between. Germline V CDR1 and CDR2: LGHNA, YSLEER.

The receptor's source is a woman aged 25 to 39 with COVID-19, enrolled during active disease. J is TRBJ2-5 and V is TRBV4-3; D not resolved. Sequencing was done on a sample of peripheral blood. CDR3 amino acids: CASSQDLGRGETQYF. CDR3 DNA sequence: TGCGCCAGCAGCCAAGATCTAGGTCGAGGAGAGACCCAGTACTTC.